This section outlines one TCR beta chain sequence together with its context. Data came from immunoSEQ multiplex PCR; TCRdb stores just in-frame clones and leaves some out. The repertoire holds roughly 150,000 clones, with around 87% as singletons. The data derive from a study of blood T cell repertoires in COVID-19. Overall study context: PBMCs, B-cell-depleted T cells, or T cells provided the cDNA or gDNA that made up the material.

This CDR3 spans 15 amino acids. The V gene end was trimmed by 0 bases and the J gene end by 4 bases; junction bases not matched to a gene: 5. CDR1 and CDR2 from the germline V gene are MGHRA and YSYEKL. This receptor was identified in a woman aged 60 to 75 with active COVID-19. Sample: peripheral blood. V is TRBV4-1 and J is TRBJ2-7; TRBD2 aligns across 8 bases. CDR3 in amino acids: CASSQDGGRTYEQYF. The CDR3 DNA reads as TGCGCCAGCAGCCAAGACGGCGGGAGGACGTACGAGCAGTACTTC.